This TCR beta chain was identified in a study of blood T cell repertoires in COVID-19. Overall study context: Material from acute and convalescent COVID-19 was sourced from the United States, Italy and Spain. Sample material is recorded as cDNA or gDNA derived from T cells, B-cell-depleted T cells, or PBMCs.

Germline assignment: CDR1 SGHDT and CDR2 YYEEEE. V lost 4 bases, J lost 6 bases, and 5 bases stayed unmatched. This CDR3 has 14 residues. The authors' processing: Reference gene primer amplification in the assay estimated nucleated cell counts. TCRdb keeps only in-frame clones here, not all; method: immunoSEQ multiplex PCR. The V and J calls and clone size were taken over from that table, and D and trimming were inferred from the DNA. Of 230,000 or so clones listed, approximately 84% are singletons. The chain carries TRBV5-6 and TRBJ1-5, with 9 bases that match TRBD1. Sequencing was done on a sample of peripheral blood. The receptor was derived from a man aged 45-65 years with active or convalescent COVID-19. The CDR3 sequence is CASSRQGGSQPQHF. The DNA for the CDR3 is TGTGCCAGCAGCCGACAGGGGGGAAGTCAGCCCCAGCATTTT.